Detailed here is one T cell receptor (beta chain). The antigen is undetermined. Sequencing was performed with immunoSEQ multiplex PCR; in TCRdb, only in-frame clones are kept and a portion is missing. In the table there are roughly 350,000 clones, around nine tenths of which are singletons. The entry originates in a study of Ad26.COV2.S vaccination and SARS-CoV-2 variants. Turning to the study itself: COV1001, an Ad26.COV2.S trial, supplied this vaccine-arm donor. Once or twice, 56 days apart, Ad26.COV2.S was delivered intramuscularly. Findings of the study overall: People who got the vaccine had more spike-specific TCR breadth than people who got placebo.

Treatment noted: approximately 18 received Ad26.COV2.S at low or high dose, single or two shots; 5 received placebo; per-sample allocation not given. Sampling took place 63 days after the first vaccine or placebo injection. V was trimmed by 3 bases and J by 0 bases, leaving 10 bases between them. CDR3 length: 15 residues. Germline V gene sequence: CDR1 SGHDT, CDR2 YYEEEE. This sequence was found in a person aged 18 to 59 who received the Ad26.COV2.S COVID-19 vaccine or a placebo. The material sequenced was peripheral blood, taken in a trial of Ad26.COV2.S vaccine versus placebo. The chain employs TRBV5-6 and TRBJ1-5, with a tentative D call TRBD1 (5 bases). The CDR3 here is CASSSRQYSNQPQHF. In nucleotides, the CDR3 is TGTGCCAGCAGCTCTCGACAGTATAGCAATCAGCCCCAGCATTTT.